Below, 3 T cell receptor beta chains from the same sample are listed, as sequenced in a study of shared clonotypes between healthy human individuals. Naive CD8 cells were CD45RO-negative, positively selected for CCR7, excluding terminally differentiated effector memory CD45RA+ cells. TCRdb's copy holds only in-frame clones and misses some; the assay was immunoSEQ multiplex PCR. The table includes approximately 590,000 clones, nearly 97% detected once. The sample consisted of naive CD8+ T cells sorted from blood. The receptors come from a young woman in good health.

In its sample, this clone was seen a few times. The chain uses TRBV25-1 and TRBJ2-3; D unresolved. The ends were cut back, 4 bases at V and 3 bases at J, with 2 bases in the middle. The CDR3 totals 11 residues. Germline lookup yields CDR1 MGHDK and CDR2 SYGVNS. The CDR3 region has the DNA TGTGCCAGCAGTGTGACAGATACGCAGTATTTT. Protein: CASSVTDTQYF.

V usage is TRBV7-9 and J usage is TRBJ2-7; TRBD2 agrees at 9 bases. Germline V gives CDR1 SEHNR, CDR2 FQNEAQ (reference sequence). Trimming at V came to 2 bases and at J to 0 bases, leaving 8 bases not matched to a gene. This CDR3 is built from 17 residues. CDR3 loop: CASSLSEAGGSSYEQYF. The CDR3 nucleotides are TGTGCCAGCAGCTTATCTGAGGCGGGAGGGAGCTCCTACGAGCAGTACTTC.

The chain joins TRBV7-9 to TRBJ1-2; the D is unclear. Trimming stripped 5 bases from V and 6 bases from J, with 16 bases between. The CDR3 sequence is 14 residues long. CDR1 is SEHNR and CDR2 is FQNEAQ in the germline V gene (reference sequence). The CDR3 here is CASSPVLPGDGYTF. DNA for the CDR3: TGTGCCAGCAGCCCAGTACTCCCAGGTGATGGCTACACCTTC. The full variable domain, rest sourced from reference TRBV7-9 and TRBJ1-2, is DTGVSQNPRHKITKRGQNVTFRCDPISEHNRLYWYRQTLGQGPEFLTYFQNEAQLEKSRLLSDRFSAERPKGSFSTLEIQRTEQGDSAMYLCASSPVLPGDGYTFGSGTRLTVV.